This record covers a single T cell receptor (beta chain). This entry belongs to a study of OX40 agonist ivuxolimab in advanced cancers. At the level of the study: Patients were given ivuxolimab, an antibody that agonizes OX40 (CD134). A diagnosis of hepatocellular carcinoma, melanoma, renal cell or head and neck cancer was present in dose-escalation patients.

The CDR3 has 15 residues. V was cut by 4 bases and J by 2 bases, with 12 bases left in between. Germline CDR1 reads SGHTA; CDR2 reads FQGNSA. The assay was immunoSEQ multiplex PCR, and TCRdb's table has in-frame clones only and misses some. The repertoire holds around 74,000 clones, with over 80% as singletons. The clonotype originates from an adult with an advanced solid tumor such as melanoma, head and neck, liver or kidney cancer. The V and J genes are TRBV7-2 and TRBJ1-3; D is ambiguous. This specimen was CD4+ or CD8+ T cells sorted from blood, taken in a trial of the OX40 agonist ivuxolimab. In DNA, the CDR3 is TGTGCCAGCAGCTCGACGTACAACGCTGGAAACACCATATATTTT. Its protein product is CASSSTYNAGNTIYF.